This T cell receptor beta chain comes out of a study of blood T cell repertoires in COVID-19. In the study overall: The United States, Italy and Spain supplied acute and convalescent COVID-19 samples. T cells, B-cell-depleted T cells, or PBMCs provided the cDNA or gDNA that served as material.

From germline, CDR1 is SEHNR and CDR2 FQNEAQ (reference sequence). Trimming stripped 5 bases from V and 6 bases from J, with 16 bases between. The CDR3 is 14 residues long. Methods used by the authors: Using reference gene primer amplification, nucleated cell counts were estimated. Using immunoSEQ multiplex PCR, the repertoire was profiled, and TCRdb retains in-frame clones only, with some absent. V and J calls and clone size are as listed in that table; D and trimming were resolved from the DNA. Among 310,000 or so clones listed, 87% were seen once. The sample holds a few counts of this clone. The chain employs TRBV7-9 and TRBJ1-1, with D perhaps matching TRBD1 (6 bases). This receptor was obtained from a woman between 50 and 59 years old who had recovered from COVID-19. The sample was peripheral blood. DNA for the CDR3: TGTGCCAGCAGCCCTGGGACACTGGATGCTGAAGCTTTCTTT. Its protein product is CASSPGTLDAEAFF.